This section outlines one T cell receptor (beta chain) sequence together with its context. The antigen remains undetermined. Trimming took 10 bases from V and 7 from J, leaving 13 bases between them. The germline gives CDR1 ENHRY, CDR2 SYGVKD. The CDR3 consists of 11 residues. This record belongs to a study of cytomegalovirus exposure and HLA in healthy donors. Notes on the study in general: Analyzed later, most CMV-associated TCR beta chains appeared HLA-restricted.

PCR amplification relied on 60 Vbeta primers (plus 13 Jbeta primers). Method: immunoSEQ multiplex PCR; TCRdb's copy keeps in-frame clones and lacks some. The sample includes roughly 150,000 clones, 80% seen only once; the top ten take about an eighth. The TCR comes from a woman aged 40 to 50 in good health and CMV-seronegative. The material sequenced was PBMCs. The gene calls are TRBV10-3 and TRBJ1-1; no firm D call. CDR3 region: CATRMELEAFF. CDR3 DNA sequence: TGTGCCACCAGGATGGAGCTTGAAGCTTTCTTT.